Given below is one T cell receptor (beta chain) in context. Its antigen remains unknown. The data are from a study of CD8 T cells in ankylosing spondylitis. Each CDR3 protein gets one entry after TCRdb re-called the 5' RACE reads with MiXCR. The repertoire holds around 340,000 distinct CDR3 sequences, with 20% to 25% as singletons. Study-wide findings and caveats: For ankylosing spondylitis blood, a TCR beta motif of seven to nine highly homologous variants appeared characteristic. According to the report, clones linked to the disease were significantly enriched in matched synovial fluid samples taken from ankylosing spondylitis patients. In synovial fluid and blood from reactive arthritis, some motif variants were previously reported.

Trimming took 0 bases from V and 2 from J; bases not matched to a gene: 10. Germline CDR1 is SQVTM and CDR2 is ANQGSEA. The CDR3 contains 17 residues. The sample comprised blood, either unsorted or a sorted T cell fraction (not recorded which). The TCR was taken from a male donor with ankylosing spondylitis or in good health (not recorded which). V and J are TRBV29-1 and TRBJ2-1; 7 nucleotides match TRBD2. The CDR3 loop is CSVEDLSERGTYNEQFF. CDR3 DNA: TGCAGCGTTGAAGATTTGAGCGAGCGGGGTACCTACAATGAGCAGTTCTTC.